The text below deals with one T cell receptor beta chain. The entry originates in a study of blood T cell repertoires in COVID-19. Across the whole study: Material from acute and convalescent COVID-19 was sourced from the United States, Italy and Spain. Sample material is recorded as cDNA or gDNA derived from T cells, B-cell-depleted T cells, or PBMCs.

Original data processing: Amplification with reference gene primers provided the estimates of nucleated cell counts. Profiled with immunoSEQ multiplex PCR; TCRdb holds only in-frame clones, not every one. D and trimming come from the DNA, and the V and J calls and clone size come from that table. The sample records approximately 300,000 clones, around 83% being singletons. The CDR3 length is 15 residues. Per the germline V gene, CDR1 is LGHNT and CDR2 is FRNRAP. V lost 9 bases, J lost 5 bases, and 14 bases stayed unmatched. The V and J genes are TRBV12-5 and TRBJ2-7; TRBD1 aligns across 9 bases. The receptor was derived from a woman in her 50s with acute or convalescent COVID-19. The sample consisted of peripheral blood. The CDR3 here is CARGIRDRVSHEQYF. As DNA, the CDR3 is TGTGCTAGAGGAATACGGGACAGGGTAAGCCACGAGCAGTACTTC. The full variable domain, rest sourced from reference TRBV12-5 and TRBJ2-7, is DARVTQTPRHKVTEMGQEVTMRCQPILGHNTVFWYRQTMMQGLELLAYFRNRAPLDDSGMPKDRFSAEMPDATLATLKIQPSEPRDSAVYFCARGIRDRVSHEQYFGPGTRLTVT.